These 8 T cell receptor beta chains were all obtained from the same sample, sequenced in a study of cytomegalovirus exposure and HLA in healthy donors. The primer mix had 60 Vbeta and 13 Jbeta primers. Measured with immunoSEQ multiplex PCR; TCRdb has only the in-frame clones, and not every one. The sample contains 150,000 to 200,000 clones, 75% to 85% of which appear only once. The sample comprised PBMCs. The receptors shown here come from a woman aged 45-65 years in good health and CMV-seropositive.

The chain joins TRBV5-1 to TRBJ1-1; 8 nucleotides line up with TRBD1. The CDR3 consists of 17 residues. Germline V lookup: CDR1 SGHRS, CDR2 YFSETQ. The ends lost 2 bases at V and 2 bases at J; junction bases unmatched: 11. The CDR3 reads CASSFRGQGRLNTEAFF. The CDR3 DNA reads as TGCGCCAGCAGCTTCCGAGGACAGGGCCGTTTAAACACTGAAGCTTTCTTT. Full variable domain (rest looked up from reference TRBV5-1 and TRBJ1-1): KAGVTQTPRYLIKTRGQQVTLSCSPISGHRSVSWYQQTPGQGLQFLFEYFSETQRNKGNFPGRFSGRQFSNSRSEMNVSTLELGDSALYLCASSFRGQGRLNTEAFFGQGTRLTVV.

The rearrangement joins TRBV7-6 to TRBJ1-4; D unclear. From germline, CDR1 is SGHVS and CDR2 FNYEAQ. Trimming shortened V by 5 bases and J by 6 bases, and 16 bases separated the two germline ends. This CDR3 contains 15 residues. The CDR3 DNA reads TGTGCCAGCAGCCCGAGGCCAGTCTCTCATGAAAAACTGTTTTTT. Its translation is CASSPRPVSHEKLFF.

The chain uses TRBV6-5 and TRBJ2-1, with TRBD1 matching over 8 bases. There are 16 residues in the CDR3. Trimming took 4 bases from V and 4 from J; bases not matched to a gene: 9. Per germline, CDR1 MNHEY and CDR2 SVGAGI. The CDR3 region is CASSSTTGQEYNEQFF. The CDR3 DNA is TGTGCCAGCAGTTCTACGACGGGACAGGAGTACAATGAGCAGTTCTTC.

The chain has TRBV29-1 and TRBJ1-5; 7 bases map to TRBD1. Per the germline V gene, CDR1 is SQVTM and CDR2 is ANQGSEA. V lost 7 bases and J lost 2; bases outside the gene matches: 8. The CDR3 runs 14 residues. The CDR3 DNA reads as TGCAGCGGAGCAGGGACAGAGGGCAATCAGCCCCAGCATTTT. Its translation: CSGAGTEGNQPQHF. Full variable domain (missing parts from reference TRBV29-1 and TRBJ1-5): SAVISQKPSRDICQRGTSLTIQCQVDSQVTMMFWYRQQPGQSLTLIATANQGSEATYESGFVIDKFPISRPNLTFSTLTVSNMSPEDSSIYLCSGAGTEGNQPQHFGDGTRLSIL.

This clone was seen a single time. The chain links TRBV6-5 to TRBJ1-1; D ambiguous. Germline V lookup: CDR1 MNHEY, CDR2 SVGAGI. CDR3 length equals 12 residues. Trimming cost V 4 bases and J 3 bases, with 6 bases left between them. In DNA, the CDR3 is TGTGCCAGCAGTTCCGTTGACACTGAAGCTTTCTTT. Translation gives CASSSVDTEAFF.

There are a few counts of this clone. The chain joins TRBV12-1 to TRBJ1-5; TRBD1, the table's D call, lacks a check against the DNA. TRBV12-1 is noted as a pseudogene. The CDR3 consists of 14 residues. The CDR3: CASSLTGSLQPQHF. The CDR3, as DNA: TGTGCCAGCAGCTTGACAGGGAGTTTACAGCCCCAGCATTTT.

J is TRBJ2-3 and V is TRBV7-9; D is ambiguous. The germline gives CDR1 SEHNR, CDR2 FQNEAQ (reference sequence). The CDR3 runs to 15 residues. Between the trimmed V and J ends, which lost 5 bases and 6 bases, there was a span of 18 bases. CDR3 region: CASSPRIAILDTQYF. The CDR3 region has the DNA TGTGCCAGCAGCCCCCGGATAGCAATCCTTGATACGCAGTATTTT.

In its sample, this clone was seen a few times. V gene TRBV5-6 combines with J gene TRBJ2-7; weak D call: TRBD2 (6 bases). The V end lost 3 bases, the J end lost 2 bases, and 15 bases lay between the germline ends. The germline gives CDR1 SGHDT, CDR2 YYEEEE. The CDR3 spans 15 residues. This CDR3 is CASSWAWRGPYEQYF. As DNA, the CDR3 is TGTGCCAGCAGCTGGGCCTGGAGGGGTCCCTACGAGCAGTACTTC. Full variable domain (missing parts from reference TRBV5-6 and TRBJ2-7): DAGVTQSPTHLIKTRGQQVTLRCSPKSGHDTVSWYQQALGQGPQFIFQYYEEEERQRGNFPDRFSGHQFPNYSSELNVNALLLGDSALYLCASSWAWRGPYEQYFGPGTRLTVT.